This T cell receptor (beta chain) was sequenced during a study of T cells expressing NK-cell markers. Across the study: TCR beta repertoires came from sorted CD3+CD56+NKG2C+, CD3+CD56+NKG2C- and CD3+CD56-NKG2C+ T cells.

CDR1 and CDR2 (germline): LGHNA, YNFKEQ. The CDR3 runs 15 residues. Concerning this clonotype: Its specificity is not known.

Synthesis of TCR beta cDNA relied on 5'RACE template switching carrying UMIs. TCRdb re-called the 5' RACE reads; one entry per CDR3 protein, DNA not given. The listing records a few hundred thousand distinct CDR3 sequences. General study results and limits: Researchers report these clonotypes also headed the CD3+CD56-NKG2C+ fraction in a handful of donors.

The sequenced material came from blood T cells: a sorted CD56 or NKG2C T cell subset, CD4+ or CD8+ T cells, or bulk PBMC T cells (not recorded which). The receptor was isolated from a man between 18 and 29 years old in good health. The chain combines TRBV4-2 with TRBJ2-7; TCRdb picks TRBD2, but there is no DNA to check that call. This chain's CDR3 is CASSQEAGGPYEQYF.